These 19 T cell receptor beta chains share one sample of origin, sequenced in a study of a mutant IDH1 vaccine in newly diagnosed glioma. Time point described: week 47, end of study. The vaccine gave 300 ug of a 20-mer mutant IDH1 peptide subcutaneously per dose. No antigens are known for them. The table came from immunoSEQ multiplex PCR; TCRdb's copy has only in-frame clones and leaves some out. The profile covers around 40,000 clones, with roughly 82% appearing a single time and approximately 19% taken by the ten largest. Sequenced here: PBMCs, sampled from a glioma patient whose treatment included an IDH1 peptide vaccine. These receptors were taken from a man aged 18 to 30 with glioma. Some clones in this sample may be carry-over from other donors' samples.

The CDR3 region has the DNA TGTGCCAGCAGTTACCGACAAACATCTGAAGCTTTCTTT. Translating gives CASSYRQTSEAFF. The rearrangement links TRBV9 to TRBJ1-1; D remains ambiguous. Deletions cut 5 bases from V and 6 bases from J, with 14 bases between. The germline gives CDR1 SGDLS, CDR2 YYNGEE. The CDR3 is 13 residues long.

The chain carries TRBV6-5 and TRBJ1-2; D unresolved. The germline V gene has CDR1 MNHEY and CDR2 SVGAGI. This CDR3 region has 16 residues. V was pared by 2 bases and J by 0 bases, with 13 bases between. CDR3 coding DNA: TGTGCCAGCAGTTACCGTCTCCCCGGGCCTAACTATGGCTACACCTTC. Amino acids: CASSYRLPGPNYGYTF.

This clone showed up just once. The rearrangement uses TRBV11-1 and TRBJ1-1; 9 positions agree with TRBD1. This CDR3 has 15 amino acids. J lost 1 base, V lost 0 bases, and 0 bases had no gene match. The V gene's germline CDR1 is SGHAT and CDR2 FQDESV (reference sequence). CDR3 amino acids: CASSLADRGNTEAFF. The CDR3 DNA reads TGTGCCAGCAGCTTAGCGGACAGGGGGAACACTGAAGCTTTCTTT.

This clone turned up a few times. The chain is built from TRBV7-9 and TRBJ1-1; D uncertain. Germline lookup yields CDR1 SEHNR and CDR2 FQNEAQ (reference sequence). The CDR3 runs 13 residues. V was pared by 3 bases and J by 4 bases, with 9 bases between. CDR3 nucleotide sequence: TGTGCCAGCAGCTTCCTAACACTCACTGAAGCTTTCTTT. It is translated as CASSFLTLTEAFF.

This chain links TRBV6-5 with TRBJ2-7; D unclear. The germline CDR1 and CDR2 sequences are MNHEY and SVGAGI. The ends were cut back, 0 bases at V and 1 base at J, with 10 bases in the middle. This CDR3 has 15 amino acids. CDR3: CASSYSRQASYEQYF. In nucleotides, the CDR3 is TGTGCCAGCAGTTACTCTCGGCAGGCTTCCTACGAGCAGTACTTC.

The V and J genes are TRBV7-8 and TRBJ2-7; D is possibly TRBD2 (6 bases). This CDR3 is built from 15 residues. V lost 2 bases, J lost 0 bases, and 11 bases lay in between. Per the germline V gene, CDR1 is SGHVS and CDR2 is FQNEAQ. The CDR3 region is CASSLMAGSSYEQYF. For the CDR3, the DNA is TGTGCCAGCAGCTTAATGGCGGGGAGCTCCTACGAGCAGTACTTC.

This clone came up a few times. This chain links TRBV5-4 with TRBJ2-7; 11 nucleotides line up with TRBD1. Germline V gene lookup returns CDR1 SGHNT and CDR2 YYREEE (reference sequence). V lost 6 bases and J lost 4; bases outside the gene matches: 3. CDR3 length: 13 residues. The CDR3 is CASTRDRGYEQYF. Here the CDR3 DNA reads TGTGCCAGCACCCGGGACAGGGGGTACGAGCAGTACTTC.

This rearrangement joins TRBV9 to TRBJ1-6; the D is unclear. The length of the CDR3 is 12 residues. Trimming cost V 0 bases and J 14 bases, with 9 bases left between them. Germline CDR1 and CDR2: SGDLS and YYNGEE. DNA for the CDR3: TGTGCCAGCAGCGTAGACGACTTTACCCTCCACTTT. Translation gives CASSVDDFTLHF. The whole variable domain, filled in from reference TRBV9 and TRBJ1-6, reads DSGVTQTPKHLITATGQRVTLRCSPRSGDLSVYWYQQSLDQGLQFLIQYYNGEERAKGNILERFSAQQFPDLHSELNLSSLELGDSALYFCASSVDDFTLHFGNGTRLTVT.

This sequence joins TRBV4-2 and TRBJ1-2, with 10 bases aligning to TRBD1. Germline assignment: CDR1 LGHNA and CDR2 YNFKEQ. The CDR3 spans 13 residues. V lost 5 bases, J lost 8 bases, and 5 bases stayed unmatched. CDR3 coding DNA: TGTGCCAGCAGCTCCGACAGGGGGCTCGGCTACACCTTC. Translated, it gives CASSSDRGLGYTF.

The chain has TRBV18 and TRBJ1-1; no definite D call. Trimming left V 2 bases short and J 1 base short, with 14 bases between. Germline CDR1 is KGHSH and CDR2 is LQKENI. The CDR3 extends over 16 amino acids. The CDR3 region is CASSPSRAAQNTEAFF. The CDR3, as DNA: TGTGCCAGCTCACCATCTCGGGCAGCCCAGAACACTGAAGCTTTCTTT.

In this sample, this clone is medium-sized. The chain carries TRBV1 and TRBJ1-2; the table's TRBD1 call for D was not verified on the DNA. TRBV1 is flagged as a pseudogene. This CDR3 region has 13 residues. The CDR3 here is CTIRGPVDYGYTF. In nucleotides, the CDR3 is TGCACTATCAGGGGCCCAGTGGACTATGGCTACACCTTC.

The rearrangement joins TRBV7-2 to TRBJ1-2, with D unresolved. The CDR3 extends over 11 amino acids. V was cut by 2 bases and J by 8 bases, with 6 bases left in between. Germline loops: CDR1 SGHTA, CDR2 FQGNSA. Written as DNA, the CDR3 is TGTGCCAGCAGCTTATGGACCGGCTACACCTTC. Its translation is CASSLWTGYTF.

The chain is built from TRBV29-1 and TRBJ2-7; a weak D match, TRBD1 (5 bases). This CDR3 contains 14 residues. Germline assignment: CDR1 SQVTM and CDR2 ANQGSEA. V lost 8 bases and J 3 bases, leaving 20 bases between the germline ends. CDR3 residues: CSFSQGRGDYEQYF. The CDR3 coding sequence is TGCAGCTTCTCGCAGGGTCGTGGGGACTACGAGCAGTACTTC.

This clone was observed once. This chain joins TRBV19 and TRBJ2-2; 8 bases match TRBD2. CDR1 and CDR2 (germline): LNHDA, SQIVND (reference sequence). After removal of 1 base from V and 6 bases from J, the junction contained 4 bases not matched to a gene. The CDR3 extends over 15 amino acids. This CDR3 reads CASSIGGGLPGELFF. CDR3 bases: TGTGCCAGTAGTATAGGCGGGGGGCTCCCCGGGGAGCTGTTTTTT. Full variable domain (missing parts from reference TRBV19 and TRBJ2-2): DGGITQSPKYLFRKEGQNVTLSCEQNLNHDAMYWYRQDPGQGLRLIYYSQIVNDFQKGDIAEGYSVSREKKESFPLTVTSAQKNPTAFYLCASSIGGGLPGELFFGEGSRLTVL.

The chain combines TRBV10-3 with TRBJ1-3; TRBD1 is a possible D gene (5 bases). This CDR3 comprises 13 residues. Per germline, CDR1 ENHRY and CDR2 SYGVKD. The V end lost 8 bases, the J end lost 7 bases, and 15 bases lay between the germline ends. The CDR3 sequence is CAIGAPGGNTIYF. CDR3 nucleotides: TGTGCCATCGGTGCGCCTGGGGGTAACACCATATATTTT.

The chain employs TRBV7-9 and TRBJ1-1; 7 bases map to TRBD1. Trimming took 4 bases from V and 0 from J; bases not matched to a gene: 8. The CDR3 consists of 16 residues. The germline V gene encodes CDR1 SEHNR and CDR2 FQNEAQ (reference sequence). CDR3: CASSSRGTAMNTEAFF. The CDR3 nucleotides read TGTGCCAGCAGCTCCCGAGGGACAGCCATGAACACTGAAGCTTTCTTT.

This clone was detected once. The chain recombines TRBV25-1 with TRBJ2-1, with 8 nucleotides matching TRBD2. Germline loops: CDR1 MGHDK, CDR2 SYGVNS. The CDR3 runs 14 residues. V was clipped by 6 bases and J by 0 bases; unmatched bases: 1. The CDR3 sequence is CASSGGGSYNEQFF. CDR3 coding DNA: TGTGCCAGCAGCGGGGGGGGCTCCTACAATGAGCAGTTCTTC.

The chain links TRBV18 to TRBJ1-5, with D unresolved. Trimming shortened V by 2 bases and J by 4 bases, and 9 bases separated the two germline ends. This CDR3 contains 14 residues. Germline CDR1 is KGHSH and CDR2 is LQKENI. CDR3 residues: CASSPMVGNQPQHF. The DNA of the CDR3 is TGTGCCAGCTCACCAATGGTGGGAAATCAGCCCCAGCATTTT.

The V call is TRBV19, the J call TRBJ2-7; tentative D call: TRBD1 (6 bases). V gave up 3 bases and J gave up 4 bases, with 13 bases separating them. Looked up from germline, CDR1 is LNHDA and CDR2 is SQIVND (reference sequence). The CDR3 is 14 amino acids. The CDR3 is CASSMRGTRYEQYF. The DNA for the CDR3 is TGTGCCAGTAGTATGAGGGGGACCAGGTACGAGCAGTACTTC.